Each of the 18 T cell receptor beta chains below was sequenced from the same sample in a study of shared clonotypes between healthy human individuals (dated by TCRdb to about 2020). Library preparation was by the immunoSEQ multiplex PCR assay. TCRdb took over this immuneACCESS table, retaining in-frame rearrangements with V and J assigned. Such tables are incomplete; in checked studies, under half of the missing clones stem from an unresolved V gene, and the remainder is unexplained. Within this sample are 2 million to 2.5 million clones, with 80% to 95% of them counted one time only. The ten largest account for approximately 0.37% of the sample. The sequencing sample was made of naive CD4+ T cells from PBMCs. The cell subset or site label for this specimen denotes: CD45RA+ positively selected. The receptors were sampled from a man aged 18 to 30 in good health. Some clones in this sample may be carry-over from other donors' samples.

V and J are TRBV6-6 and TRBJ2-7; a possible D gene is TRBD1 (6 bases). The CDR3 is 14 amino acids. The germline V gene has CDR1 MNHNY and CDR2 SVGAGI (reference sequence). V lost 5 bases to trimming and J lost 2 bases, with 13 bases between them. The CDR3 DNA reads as TGTGCCAGCAGTGTCACAGGGTCCCCCTACGAGCAGTACTTC. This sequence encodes CASSVTGSPYEQYF.

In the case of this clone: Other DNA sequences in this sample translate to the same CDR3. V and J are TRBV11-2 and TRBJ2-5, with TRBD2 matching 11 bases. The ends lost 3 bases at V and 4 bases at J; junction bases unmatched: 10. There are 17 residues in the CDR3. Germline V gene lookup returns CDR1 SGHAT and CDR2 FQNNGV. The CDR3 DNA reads TGTGCCAGCAGCTTGGGCCTAGCGGGAGGCGTGGGAGAGACCCAGTACTTC. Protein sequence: CASSLGLAGGVGETQYF.

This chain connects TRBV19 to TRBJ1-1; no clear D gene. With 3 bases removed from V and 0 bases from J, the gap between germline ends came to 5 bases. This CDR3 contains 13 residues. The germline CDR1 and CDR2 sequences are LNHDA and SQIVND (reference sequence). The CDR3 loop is CASSMQLNTEAFF. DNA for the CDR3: TGTGCCAGTAGTATGCAGCTGAACACTGAAGCTTTCTTT. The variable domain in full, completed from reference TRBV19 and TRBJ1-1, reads DGGITQSPKYLFRKEGQNVTLSCEQNLNHDAMYWYRQDPGQGLRLIYYSQIVNDFQKGDIAEGYSVSREKKESFPLTVTSAQKNPTAFYLCASSMQLNTEAFFGQGTRLTVV.

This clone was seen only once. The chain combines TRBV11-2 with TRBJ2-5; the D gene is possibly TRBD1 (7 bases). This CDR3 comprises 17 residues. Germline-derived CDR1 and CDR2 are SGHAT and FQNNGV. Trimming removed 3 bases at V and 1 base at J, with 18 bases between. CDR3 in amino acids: CASSLTGIMRGQETQYF. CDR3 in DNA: TGTGCCAGCAGCTTGACAGGGATCATGCGGGGCCAAGAGACCCAGTACTTC.

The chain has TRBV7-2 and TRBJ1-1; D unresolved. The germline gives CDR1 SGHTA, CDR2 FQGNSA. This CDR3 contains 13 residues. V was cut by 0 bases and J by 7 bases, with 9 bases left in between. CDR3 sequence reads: CASSLARQDEAFF. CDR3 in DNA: TGTGCCAGCAGCTTAGCCAGGCAAGATGAAGCTTTCTTT. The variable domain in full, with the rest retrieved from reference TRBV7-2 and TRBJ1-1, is GAGVSQSPSNKVTEKGKDVELRCDPISGHTALYWYRQSLGQGLEFLIYFQGNSAPDKSGLPSDRFSAERTGGSVSTLTIQRTQQEDSAVYLCASSLARQDEAFFGQGTRLTVV.

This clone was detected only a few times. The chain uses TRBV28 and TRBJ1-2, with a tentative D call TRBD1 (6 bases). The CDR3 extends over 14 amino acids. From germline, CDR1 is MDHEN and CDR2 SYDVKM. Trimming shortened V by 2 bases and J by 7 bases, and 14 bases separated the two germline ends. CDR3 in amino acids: CASSLPPDRSGYTF. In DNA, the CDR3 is TGTGCCAGCAGTTTACCCCCCGACAGGAGTGGCTACACCTTC.

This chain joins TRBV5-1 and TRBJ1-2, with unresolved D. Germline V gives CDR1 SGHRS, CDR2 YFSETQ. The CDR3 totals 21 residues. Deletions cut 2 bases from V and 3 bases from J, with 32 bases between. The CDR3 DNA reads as TGCGCCAGCAGCTTTTCCTTGGGGTTGGCGGCAAGTTCGAGCTACCACTATGGCTACACCTTC. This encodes CASSFSLGLAASSSYHYGYTF.

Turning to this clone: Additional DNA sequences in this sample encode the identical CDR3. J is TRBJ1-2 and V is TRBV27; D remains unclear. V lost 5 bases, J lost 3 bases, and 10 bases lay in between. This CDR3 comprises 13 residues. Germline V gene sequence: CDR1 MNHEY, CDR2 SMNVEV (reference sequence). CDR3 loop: CASSPGTYYGYTF. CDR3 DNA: TGTGCCAGCAGTCCCGGAACCTACTATGGCTACACCTTC.

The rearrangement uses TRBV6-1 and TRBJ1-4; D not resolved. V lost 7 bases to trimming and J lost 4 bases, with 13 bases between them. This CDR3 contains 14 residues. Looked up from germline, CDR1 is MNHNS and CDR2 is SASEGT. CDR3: CASTYVNNNEKLFF. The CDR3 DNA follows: TGTGCCAGCACGTACGTCAATAATAATGAAAAACTGTTTTTT.

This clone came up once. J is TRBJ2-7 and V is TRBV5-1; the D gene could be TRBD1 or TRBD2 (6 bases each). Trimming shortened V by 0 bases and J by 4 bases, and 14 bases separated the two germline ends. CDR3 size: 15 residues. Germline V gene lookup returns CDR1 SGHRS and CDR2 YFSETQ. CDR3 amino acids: CASSLDGGAVYEQYF. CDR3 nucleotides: TGCGCCAGCAGCTTGGACGGGGGCGCAGTTTACGAGCAGTACTTC. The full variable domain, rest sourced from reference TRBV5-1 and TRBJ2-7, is KAGVTQTPRYLIKTRGQQVTLSCSPISGHRSVSWYQQTPGQGLQFLFEYFSETQRNKGNFPGRFSGRQFSNSRSEMNVSTLELGDSALYLCASSLDGGAVYEQYFGPGTRLTVT.

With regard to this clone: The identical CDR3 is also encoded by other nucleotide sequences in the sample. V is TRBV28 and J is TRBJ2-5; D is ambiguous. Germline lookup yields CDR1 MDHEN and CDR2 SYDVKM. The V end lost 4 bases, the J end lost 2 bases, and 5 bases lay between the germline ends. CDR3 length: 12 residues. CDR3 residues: CASSSYQETQYF. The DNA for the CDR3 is TGTGCCAGCAGTTCTTATCAAGAGACCCAGTACTTC.

The CDR3 DNA reads TGCGCCAGCAGCTTGGACAGGTGGAACACTGAAGCTTTCTTT. It translates to CASSLDRWNTEAFF. The V call is TRBV5-1, the J call TRBJ1-1; D possibly corresponds to TRBD1 (5 bases). The CDR3 totals 14 residues. Trimming took 0 bases from V and 1 from J, leaving 7 bases between them. Germline assignment: CDR1 SGHRS and CDR2 YFSETQ.

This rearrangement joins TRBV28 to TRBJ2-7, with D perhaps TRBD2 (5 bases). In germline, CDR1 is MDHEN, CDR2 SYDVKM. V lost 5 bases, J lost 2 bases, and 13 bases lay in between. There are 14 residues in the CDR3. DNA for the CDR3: TGTGCCAGCAGTGGGAGAGGTACCACCTACGAGCAGTACTTC. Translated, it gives CASSGRGTTYEQYF.

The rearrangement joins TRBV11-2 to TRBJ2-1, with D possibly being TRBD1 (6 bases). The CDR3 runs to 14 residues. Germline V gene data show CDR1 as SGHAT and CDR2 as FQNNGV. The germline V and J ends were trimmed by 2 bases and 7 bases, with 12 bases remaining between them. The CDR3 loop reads CASSLLQGRNEQFF. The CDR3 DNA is TGTGCCAGCAGCTTACTACAGGGTCGGAATGAGCAGTTCTTC.

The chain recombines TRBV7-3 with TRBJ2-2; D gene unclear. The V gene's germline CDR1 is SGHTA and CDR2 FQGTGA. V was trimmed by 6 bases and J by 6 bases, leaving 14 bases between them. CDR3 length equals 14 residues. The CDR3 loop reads CASRPISRAGELFF. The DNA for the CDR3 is TGTGCCAGCAGGCCAATTAGTAGGGCCGGGGAGCTGTTTTTT.

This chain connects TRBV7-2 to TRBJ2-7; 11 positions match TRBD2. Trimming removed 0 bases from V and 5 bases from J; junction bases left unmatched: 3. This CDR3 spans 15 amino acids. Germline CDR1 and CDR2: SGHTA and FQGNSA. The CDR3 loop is CASSLARLAGNEQYF. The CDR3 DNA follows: TGTGCCAGCAGCTTAGCTCGACTAGCGGGAAACGAGCAGTACTTC.

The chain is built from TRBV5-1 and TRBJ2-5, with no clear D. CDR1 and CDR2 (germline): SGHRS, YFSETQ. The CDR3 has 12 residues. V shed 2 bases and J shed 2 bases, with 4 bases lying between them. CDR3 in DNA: TGCGCCAGCAGCTTCGAGCAAGAGACCCAGTACTTC. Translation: CASSFEQETQYF.

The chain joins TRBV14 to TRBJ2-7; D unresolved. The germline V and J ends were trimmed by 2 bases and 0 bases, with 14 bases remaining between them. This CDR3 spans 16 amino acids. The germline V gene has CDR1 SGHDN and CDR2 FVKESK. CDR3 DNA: TGTGCCAGCAGCCAATTCCCCGGATCAGGCTCCTACGAGCAGTACTTC. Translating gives CASSQFPGSGSYEQYF. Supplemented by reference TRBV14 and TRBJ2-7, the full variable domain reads EAGVTQFPSHSVIEKGQTVTLRCDPISGHDNLYWYRRVMGKEIKFLLHFVKESKQDESGMPNNRFLAERTGGTYSTLKVQPAELEDSGVYFCASSQFPGSGSYEQYFGPGTRLTVT.